Presented here are 27 T cell receptor beta chains from one specimen sequenced in a study of T-cell memory formation after mild COVID-19. TCRdb reanalysed the 5' RACE reads using MiXCR and keeps one entry per CDR3 protein. The table shows a few hundred thousand distinct CDR3 sequences, with 20% to 25% occurring only once. The specimen sequenced was PBMCs or a T cell subset sorted from them (not recorded which). The receptors derive from a man between 18 and 35 years old who had mild COVID-19 (a few samples of this study predate the infection). Cell type and time point are not known.

Note on this clonotype: The junction departs from germline at one end; a sequencing error may be responsible. The chain combines TRBV6-5 with TRBJ2-3; 16 bases match TRBD2. This CDR3 has 16 residues. CDR1 MNHEY and CDR2 SVGAGI come from the germline V gene. This CDR3 is CASSPGLAGGVDPQYF. CDR3 nucleotide sequence: TGTGCCAGCAGTCCGGGACTAGCGGGGGGGGTAGATCCGCAGTATTTT.

This clonotype showed up just a few times. The V and J genes are TRBV5-6 and TRBJ2-5; a possible D gene is TRBD1 (6 bases). Germline CDR1 reads SGHDT; CDR2 reads YYEEEE. The CDR3 consists of 14 residues. V lost 1 base to trimming and J lost 5 bases, with 12 bases between them. The CDR3 DNA sequence: TGTGCCAGCAGCTTGAGGGGGAACGGGGAGACCCAGTACTTC. This sequence encodes CASSLRGNGETQYF. The full variable domain, in which reference TRBV5-6 and TRBJ2-5 provide the parts outside the CDR3, is DAGVTQSPTHLIKTRGQQVTLRCSPKSGHDTVSWYQQALGQGPQFIFQYYEEEERQRGNFPDRFSGHQFPNYSSELNVNALLLGDSALYLCASSLRGNGETQYFGPGTRLLVL.

This clonotype was recorded a few times. The chain has TRBV11-3 and TRBJ1-3; 7 bases are shared with TRBD1. Unmatched junction bases numbered 7, after V lost 8 bases and J lost 6 bases. Germline V gene lookup returns CDR1 SGHNT and CDR2 YENEEA. The length of the CDR3 is 13 residues. The CDR3 protein is CASRRQGENTIYF. The CDR3 coding sequence is TGTGCCAGCCGACGACAGGGAGAAAACACCATATATTTT.

The J gene is TRBJ2-3, the V gene TRBV6-5, with TRBD2 as a possible D gene (6 bases). CDR3 length equals 18 residues. From germline, CDR1 is MNHEY and CDR2 SVGAGI. Trimming shortened V by 2 bases and J by 0 bases, and 18 bases separated the two germline ends. The CDR3 sequence is CASSYVYRGGPSTDTQYF. For the CDR3, the DNA is TGTGCCAGCAGTTACGTCTACCGGGGAGGCCCTAGCACAGATACGCAGTATTTT.

This clonotype was detected a few times. The V gene is TRBV20-1, the J gene TRBJ1-1; no clear D gene. The CDR3 contains 15 residues. The V end lost 2 bases, the J end lost 0 bases, and 13 bases lay between the germline ends. Germline CDR1 reads DFQATT; CDR2 reads SNEGSKA (reference sequence). This CDR3 reads CSARMTTRMNTEAFF. CDR3 in DNA: TGCAGTGCTAGAATGACAACCCGAATGAACACTGAAGCTTTCTTT.

The rearrangement uses TRBV5-6 and TRBJ1-1; D unclear. V was shortened by 4 bases and J by 1 base, with 8 bases between the two germline ends. Looked up from germline, CDR1 is SGHDT and CDR2 is YYEEEE. The CDR3 sequence is 13 residues long. Written as DNA, the CDR3 is TGTGCCAGCAGCGGTCCGGAGAACACTGAAGCTTTCTTT. Translation: CASSGPENTEAFF.

This clonotype has just a few counts. As DNA, the CDR3 is TGCGCCAGCAGCTTTCCCCGGGACAGGGCCACCGGGGAGCTGTTTTTT. Its translation is CASSFPRDRATGELFF. V is TRBV5-1 and J is TRBJ2-2, with 9 positions matching TRBD1. The CDR3 is 16 amino acids. Germline V gene sequence: CDR1 SGHRS, CDR2 YFSETQ. V lost 2 bases and J lost 4; bases outside the gene matches: 6.

This chain links TRBV18 with TRBJ2-2; D unresolved. Germline CDR1 is KGHSH and CDR2 is LQKENI. The CDR3 spans 15 residues. V was pared by 3 bases and J by 4 bases, with 12 bases between. DNA for the CDR3: TGTGCCAGCTCACCCCAGCACATCAGCACCGGGGAGCTGTTTTTT. The encoded protein is CASSPQHISTGELFF.

CDR3 amino acids: CASRNGETQYF. In DNA form, the CDR3 reads TGTGCCAGCAGGAATGGAGAGACCCAGTACTTC. The chain recombines TRBV28 with TRBJ2-5; D is uncertain. Per germline, CDR1 MDHEN and CDR2 SYDVKM. This CDR3 has 11 amino acids. Trimming removed 6 bases from V and 4 bases from J, with 6 bases in between.

This chain links TRBV16 with TRBJ1-5, with a tentative D call TRBD1 (5 bases). V was cut by 4 bases and J by 5 bases, with 15 bases left in between. CDR3 size: 15 residues. The germline gives CDR1 KGHSY, CDR2 FQNENV. CDR3 amino acids: CASSRREGSDQPQHF. The CDR3 DNA sequence: TGTGCCAGCAGCCGCAGGGAAGGGAGCGATCAGCCCCAGCATTTT.

The chain has TRBV29-1 and TRBJ2-2; D is perhaps TRBD1 or TRBD2 (5 bases each). The CDR3 extends over 13 amino acids. Germline CDR1 SQVTM, CDR2 ANQGSEA. V lost 7 bases to trimming and J lost 6 bases, with 15 bases between them. CDR3 sequence: CSAETVGAGELFF. The CDR3 region has the DNA TGCAGCGCGGAGACAGTGGGGGCCGGGGAGCTGTTTTTT.

The chain links TRBV4-1 to TRBJ2-1, with a tentative D call TRBD2 (5 bases). CDR3 length equals 14 residues. The germline V gene has CDR1 MGHRA and CDR2 YSYEKL. The V gene lost 4 bases and the J gene lost 5 bases, with 12 bases spanning the gap. The CDR3 DNA follows: TGCGCCAGCAGCCTCCAGGAAGCGGACAATGAGCAGTTCTTC. It translates to CASSLQEADNEQFF.

This clonotype was observed at least ten times. This chain links TRBV7-2 with TRBJ2-1; 7 bases align to TRBD2. The junction had 14 bases not matched to a gene; V was cut back by 4 bases and J by 8 bases. The CDR3 totals 16 residues. In germline, CDR1 is SGHTA, CDR2 FQGNSA. The DNA of the CDR3 is TGTGCCAGCAGCTCTCCGCCTAGCGGTGGAACACATGAGCAGTTCTTC. Translated, it gives CASSSPPSGGTHEQFF.

This clonotype was detected once. The chain links TRBV29-1 to TRBJ1-2; D uncertain. The V end lost 8 bases, the J end lost 8 bases, and 6 bases lay between the germline ends. This CDR3 has 8 residues. Germline lookup yields CDR1 SQVTM and CDR2 ANQGSEA. The CDR3 reads CSPGGYTF. For the CDR3, the DNA is TGCAGCCCCGGAGGCTACACCTTC. The full variable domain, rest sourced from reference TRBV29-1 and TRBJ1-2, is SAVISQKPSRDICQRGTSLTIQCQVDSQVTMMFWYRQQPGQSLTLIATANQGSEATYESGFVIDKFPISRPNLTFSTLTVSNMSPEDSSIYLCSPGGYTFGSGTRLTVV.

The rearrangement uses TRBV29-1 and TRBJ2-1, with a weak D call TRBD2 (6 bases). Germline V gives CDR1 SQVTM, CDR2 ANQGSEA. Trimming shortened V by 5 bases and J by 9 bases, and 14 bases separated the two germline ends. This CDR3 has 12 residues. CDR3 region: CSVPGPGSEQFF. For the CDR3, the DNA is TGCAGCGTTCCGGGGCCCGGGAGTGAGCAGTTCTTC.

This clonotype was seen only a few times. The rearrangement joins TRBV6-1 to TRBJ1-1; tentatively, D is TRBD1 (6 bases). This CDR3 has 14 amino acids. CDR1 is MNHNS and CDR2 is SASEGT in the germline V gene. V lost 5 bases and J 5 bases, leaving 15 bases between the germline ends. The CDR3 sequence: CASSPKGGGTEAFF. CDR3 nucleotide sequence: TGTGCCAGCAGTCCTAAGGGGGGCGGAACTGAAGCTTTCTTT.

CDR3 DNA: TGTGCCAGCAGCATCCAGGGGAGTGTAGGCTATGGCTACACCTTC. It specifies CASSIQGSVGYGYTF. This chain links TRBV7-2 with TRBJ1-2; TRBD1 might be the D (6 bases). Trimming stripped 5 bases from V and 4 bases from J, with 17 bases between. The CDR3 sequence is 15 residues long. The V gene's germline CDR1 is SGHTA and CDR2 FQGNSA.

In its sample, this clonotype was seen many times. The J gene is TRBJ2-7, the V gene TRBV6-2 or TRBV6-3; D unclear. This CDR3 comprises 14 residues. V shed 0 bases and J shed 9 bases, with 15 bases lying between them. Germline loops: CDR1 MNHEY, CDR2 SVGEGT. The CDR3 region has the DNA TGTGCCAGCAGTTACTCGGATGGGCAACCCGTGCAGTACTTC. The encoded protein is CASSYSDGQPVQYF.

This clonotype occurred a few times. J is TRBJ1-5 and V is TRBV6-5; D unclear. There are 15 residues in the CDR3. Germline V lookup: CDR1 MNHEY, CDR2 SVGAGI. Trimming removed 5 bases from V and 2 bases from J, with 13 bases in between. CDR3 coding DNA: TGTGCCAGCAGTACCAGAGTGCAGGGCAATCAGCCCCAGCATTTT. Protein: CASSTRVQGNQPQHF.

This clonotype was recorded a few times. V gene TRBV4-2 combines with J gene TRBJ2-1; D gene uncertain. There are 12 residues in the CDR3. Trimming pared 0 bases from V and 10 bases from J, leaving 7 bases between. In germline, CDR1 is LGHNA, CDR2 YNFKEQ. The CDR3 reads CASSQDRQEQFF. CDR3 DNA sequence: TGTGCCAGCAGCCAAGATCGGCAAGAGCAGTTCTTC.

This sequence joins TRBV29-1 and TRBJ1-2, with a tentative D call TRBD1 (5 bases). The CDR3 consists of 12 residues. V lost 6 bases and J 2 bases, leaving 10 bases between the germline ends. The germline V gene has CDR1 SQVTM and CDR2 ANQGSEA. The CDR3: CSVPAGNYGYTF. CDR3 in DNA: TGCAGCGTCCCGGCAGGGAACTATGGCTACACCTTC.

This clonotype has ten or more counts. This rearrangement joins TRBV5-1 to TRBJ2-3; tentatively, D is TRBD1 or TRBD2 (5 bases each). V was cut by 2 bases and J by 2 bases, with 15 bases left in between. The CDR3 spans 16 residues. Germline V gene lookup returns CDR1 SGHRS and CDR2 YFSETQ. CDR3 region: CASSLAGTANTDTQYF. The CDR3 DNA sequence: TGCGCCAGCAGCTTAGCCGGGACGGCAAACACAGATACGCAGTATTTT.

Many counts were recorded for this clonotype. The V call is TRBV7-8, the J call TRBJ1-2; D possibly corresponds to TRBD1 (6 bases). Trimming shortened V by 1 base and J by 4 bases, and 10 bases separated the two germline ends. The CDR3 is made up of 14 amino acids. Germline assignment: CDR1 SGHVS and CDR2 FQNEAQ. This CDR3 reads CASSLGQGLYGYTF. DNA of the CDR3: TGTGCCAGCAGCTTAGGGCAGGGGCTCTATGGCTACACCTTC.

The chain uses TRBV5-1 and TRBJ1-5, with D perhaps TRBD1 (6 bases). Germline V lookup: CDR1 SGHRS, CDR2 YFSETQ. Trimming removed 5 bases from V and 4 bases from J, with 10 bases in between. The CDR3 has 13 residues. The CDR3 bases are TGCGCCAGCAGGGGGGGGCAGAATCAGCCCCAGCATTTT. Translating it yields CASRGGQNQPQHF.

The V gene is TRBV28, the J gene TRBJ1-1, with D tentatively TRBD1 (5 bases). V lost 5 bases and J 4 bases, leaving 17 bases between the germline ends. Germline V gene lookup returns CDR1 MDHEN and CDR2 SYDVKM. CDR3 length: 15 residues. CDR3 nucleotide sequence: TGTGCCAGCAGTCCCCCAGCAGGGTTGGTCACTGAAGCTTTCTTT. Protein sequence: CASSPPAGLVTEAFF.

The V gene is TRBV5-1, the J gene TRBJ2-7; 9 nucleotides line up with TRBD1. V shed 0 bases, J shed 5 bases, and the junction held 6 bases outside the gene matches. The CDR3 consists of 15 residues. Germline CDR1 is SGHRS and CDR2 is YFSETQ. The CDR3 DNA reads TGCGCCAGCAGCTTGGCCCTACAGGGGGCCAACGAGCAGTACTTC. Translation gives CASSLALQGANEQYF. The entire variable domain, with the rest obtained from reference TRBV5-1 and TRBJ2-7, is as follows: KAGVTQTPRYLIKTRGQQVTLSCSPISGHRSVSWYQQTPGQGLQFLFEYFSETQRNKGNFPGRFSGRQFSNSRSEMNVSTLELGDSALYLCASSLALQGANEQYFGPGTRLTVT.

The rearrangement uses TRBV18 and TRBJ2-3; a possible D gene is TRBD2 (5 bases). The germline V gene encodes CDR1 KGHSH and CDR2 LQKENI. V lost 3 bases and J lost 0, with 10 bases in between. The CDR3 totals 15 residues. CDR3 in amino acids: CASSPEGLSTDTQYF. DNA of the CDR3: TGTGCCAGCTCACCGGAAGGACTGAGCACAGATACGCAGTATTTT.